The T cell receptor (beta chain) described here comes from a study of blood T cell repertoires in COVID-19. Study-level information: Whether acute or convalescent, the COVID-19 samples came from the United States, Italy and Spain. Sources were T cells, B-cell-depleted T cells, or PBMCs; the material itself was cDNA or gDNA.

Here immunoSEQ multiplex PCR was the method, and the copy in TCRdb shows in-frame clones only, minus some. Of 130,000 to 150,000 clones in the sample, 70% to 80% were seen once. Per germline, CDR1 SGHRS and CDR2 YFSETQ. This CDR3 has 12 residues. V lost 1 base and J lost 6, with 7 bases in between. Sequencing was done on a sample of peripheral blood. The clonotype comes from a woman between 65 and 79 years old with COVID-19, enrolled during active disease. The rearrangement links TRBV5-1 to TRBJ1-2; the D is unclear. CDR3: CASSLYGNGYTF. The DNA for the CDR3 is TGCGCCAGCAGCTTGTACGGGAATGGCTACACCTTC.